Following are 18 T cell receptor beta chains from one sample sequenced in a study of blood T cell repertoires in COVID-19. The assay was immunoSEQ multiplex PCR, and TCRdb's table has in-frame clones only and misses some. The sample shows over 250,000 clones, 90% of them seen only once. Sequencing was done on a sample of PBMCs or T cells enriched from blood (not recorded which). All receptors derive from a man between 60 and 75 years old who had recovered from COVID-19.

The rearrangement links TRBV12-3 or TRBV12-4 to TRBJ1-2; 8 bases match TRBD1. The CDR3 totals 13 residues. Losses at the gene ends were 6 bases for V and 7 bases for J; bases not matched to a gene: 7. CDR3 region: CASSYKTGGGYTF. As DNA, the CDR3 is TGTGCCAGCAGCTACAAAACAGGGGGTGGCTACACCTTC.

The chain links TRBV20-1 to TRBJ2-3, with D uncertain. The ends were cut back, 5 bases at V and 6 bases at J, with 6 bases in the middle. Germline values: CDR1 DFQATT, CDR2 SNEGSKA (reference sequence). The CDR3 runs to 10 residues. CDR3 in amino acids: CSAPSDTQYF. CDR3 coding DNA: TGCAGTGCTCCCTCGGATACGCAGTATTTT.

The rearrangement uses TRBV7-9 and TRBJ1-2; TRBD1 matches 7 bases. CDR3 length: 15 amino acids. V dropped 5 bases and J dropped 4; count of bases not matched to a gene: 10. Germline V CDR1 and CDR2: SEHNR, FQNEAQ (reference sequence). The CDR3 spells CASSPRGTDLYGYTF. In DNA, the CDR3 is TGTGCCAGCAGCCCTCGAGGGACAGACCTCTATGGCTACACCTTC.

The gene calls are TRBV4-3 and TRBJ1-2, with TRBD1 matching over 9 bases. The germline V gene has CDR1 LGHNA and CDR2 YSLEER. The junction had 9 bases not matched to a gene; V was cut back by 3 bases and J by 7 bases. The CDR3 totals 15 residues. As DNA, the CDR3 is TGCGCCAGCAGCCATCTAGACAGGGGGATCAGTGGCTACACCTTC. Protein product: CASSHLDRGISGYTF.

The V call is TRBV19, the J call TRBJ2-5, with TRBD1 matching over 9 bases. V lost 1 base and J lost 7; bases outside the gene matches: 4. The germline CDR1 and CDR2 sequences are LNHDA and SQIVND (reference sequence). CDR3 size: 14 residues. DNA for the CDR3: TGTGCCAGTAGTATAGGAACAGGGGGCTCGACCCAGTACTTC. It codes for CASSIGTGGSTQYF. Complete variable domain (other parts from reference TRBV19 and TRBJ2-5): DGGITQSPKYLFRKEGQNVTLSCEQNLNHDAMYWYRQDPGQGLRLIYYSQIVNDFQKGDIAEGYSVSREKKESFPLTVTSAQKNPTAFYLCASSIGTGGSTQYFGPGTRLLVL.

The V call is TRBV29-1, the J call TRBJ2-2; TRBD1 matches 8 bases. Looked up from germline, CDR1 is SQVTM and CDR2 is ANQGSEA. Trimming cost V 4 bases and J 2 bases; bases outside gene matches: 3. This CDR3 region has 14 residues. The CDR3 region has the DNA TGCAGCGTTGCAGGGGGCGGAAACACCGGGGAGCTGTTTTTT. The encoded protein is CSVAGGGNTGELFF.

The chain carries TRBV19 and TRBJ1-4, with D unclear. Trimming pared 4 bases from V and 5 bases from J, leaving 26 bases between. This CDR3 comprises 19 residues. From germline, CDR1 is LNHDA and CDR2 SQIVND (reference sequence). CDR3 in amino acids: CASSRRVTHTPEINEKLFF. In DNA, the CDR3 is TGTGCCAGTAGTAGGAGGGTTACCCATACCCCTGAAATCAATGAAAAACTGTTTTTT. Full variable domain (missing parts from reference TRBV19 and TRBJ1-4): DGGITQSPKYLFRKEGQNVTLSCEQNLNHDAMYWYRQDPGQGLRLIYYSQIVNDFQKGDIAEGYSVSREKKESFPLTVTSAQKNPTAFYLCASSRRVTHTPEINEKLFFGSGTQLSVL.

The rearrangement links TRBV2 to TRBJ1-1; maybe TRBD1 (6 bases). V gave up 9 bases and J gave up 0 bases, with 20 bases separating them. This CDR3 is built from 16 residues. Germline-derived CDR1 and CDR2 are SNHLY and FYNNEI. CDR3 loop: CARNRESTMVNTEAFF. CDR3 bases: TGTGCCAGAAACAGGGAGAGTACAATGGTGAACACTGAAGCTTTCTTT.

The chain recombines TRBV24-1 with TRBJ2-5, with TRBD1 matching over 8 bases. Trimming took 4 bases from V and 2 from J; bases not matched to a gene: 8. The germline V gene has CDR1 KGHDR and CDR2 SFDVKD. The CDR3 spans 16 residues. The CDR3: CATSDHGWTGQETQYF. As DNA, the CDR3 is TGTGCCACCAGTGACCACGGATGGACAGGGCAAGAGACCCAGTACTTC.

The genes are TRBV5-1 and TRBJ2-3, with TRBD2 matching 12 bases. The germline gives CDR1 SGHRS, CDR2 YFSETQ. This CDR3 comprises 17 residues. V shed 5 bases and J 0 bases; nucleotides not matched to a gene: 7. CDR3 sequence (DNA): TGCGCCAGCAGTCAAGGACTAGCGGGGAAAAGCACAGATACGCAGTATTTT. Amino acids: CASSQGLAGKSTDTQYF.

The rearrangement joins TRBV18 to TRBJ2-3; D is unclear. There are 13 residues in the CDR3. The germline V gene encodes CDR1 KGHSH and CDR2 LQKENI. The V and J ends lost 6 bases and 6 bases respectively, with 13 bases between them. The CDR3 DNA reads as TGTGCCAGCTCCCCCCAAGCCCGGGATACGCAGTATTTT. Translating it yields CASSPQARDTQYF.

CDR3 amino acids: CSVDSGTEAFF. CDR3 DNA: TGCAGCGTTGACTCCGGCACTGAAGCTTTCTTT. V is TRBV29-1 and J is TRBJ1-1; D remains ambiguous. Germline loops: CDR1 SQVTM, CDR2 ANQGSEA. V was shortened by 3 bases and J by 4 bases, with 6 bases between the two germline ends. This CDR3 has 11 amino acids.

This sequence joins TRBV11-2 and TRBJ1-4, with 8 positions matching TRBD1. Germline V gene sequence: CDR1 SGHAT, CDR2 FQNNGV. The CDR3 loop spans 16 amino acids. J lost 7 bases, V lost 4 bases, and 11 bases had no gene match. The CDR3 is CASSSPIRGRGEKLFF. The CDR3 region has the DNA TGTGCCAGCAGCTCTCCGATCAGGGGGCGAGGTGAAAAACTGTTTTTT.

J is TRBJ2-7 and V is TRBV4-2; 7 bases are shared with TRBD2. Trimming removed 0 bases from V and 0 bases from J; junction bases left unmatched: 8. The CDR3 has 17 amino acids. CDR1 and CDR2 from the germline V gene are LGHNA and YNFKEQ. DNA for the CDR3: TGTGCCAGCAGCCAAGATCGGGGCCTAGCGGCCTCCTACGAGCAGTACTTC. Protein product: CASSQDRGLAASYEQYF.

This chain links TRBV7-9 with TRBJ2-1; perhaps TRBD1 as D (6 bases). CDR1 SEHNR and CDR2 FQNEAQ come from the germline V gene (reference sequence). The CDR3 runs 15 residues. The germline V and J ends were trimmed by 0 bases and 7 bases, with 13 bases remaining between them. CDR3 sequence reads: CASSLALLGGNEQFF. In DNA, the CDR3 is TGTGCCAGCAGCTTAGCCCTCCTAGGGGGAAATGAGCAGTTCTTC. Drawing the rest from reference TRBV7-9 and TRBJ2-1, the complete variable domain is DTGVSQNPRHKITKRGQNVTFRCDPISEHNRLYWYRQTLGQGPEFLTYFQNEAQLEKSRLLSDRFSAERPKGSFSTLEIQRTEQGDSAMYLCASSLALLGGNEQFFGPGTRLTVL.

V is TRBV11-2 and J is TRBJ1-1; perhaps TRBD1 as D (5 bases). The V and J ends lost 4 bases and 1 base respectively, with 10 bases between them. Germline assignment: CDR1 SGHAT and CDR2 FQNNGV. The CDR3 sequence is 14 residues long. The CDR3 DNA is TGTGCCAGCAGCTCGACAACAGGGAACACTGAAGCTTTCTTT. Translating it yields CASSSTTGNTEAFF.

The chain links TRBV4-3 to TRBJ2-5; 8 bases are a match to TRBD1. This CDR3 has 15 residues. With 4 bases clipped from V and 4 bases from J, the junction kept 8 bases outside the gene matches. Looked up from germline, CDR1 is LGHNA and CDR2 is YSLEER. CDR3 DNA sequence: TGCGCCAGCAGCCCAAGACAGGGGAGAGGAGAGACCCAGTACTTC. This encodes CASSPRQGRGETQYF.

This chain joins TRBV3-1 (or the pseudogene TRBV3-2) and TRBJ2-2; 7 nucleotides align to TRBD1. The V segment lost 4 bases and the J segment 1 base; nucleotides outside the gene matches: 12. Germline V gives CDR1 LGHDT, CDR2 YNNKEL (reference sequence). The CDR3 length is 18 residues. The DNA of the CDR3 is TGTGCCAGCAGCCGCACCCGGGACAGCGGATTGAACACCGGGGAGCTGTTTTTT. Protein sequence: CASSRTRDSGLNTGELFF.